A single sample gave rise to the 14 T cell receptor beta chains below, sequenced in a study of cytomegalovirus exposure and HLA in healthy donors. This PCR relied on a set of 60 Vbeta primers and 13 Jbeta primers. The assay was immunoSEQ multiplex PCR, and TCRdb's table has in-frame clones only and misses some. The table lists under 200,000 clones, over 80% of them singletons, with around 2% in the top ten. Sequencing was carried out using PBMCs. The receptors were sampled from a human donor in good health.

V usage is TRBV7-3 and J usage is TRBJ1-6; no firm D call. The germline V and J ends were trimmed by 5 bases and 4 bases, with 9 bases remaining between them. Germline CDR1 SGHTA, CDR2 FQGTGA. This CDR3 has 14 amino acids. CDR3 sequence: CASSLGVYNSPLHF. CDR3 DNA sequence: TGTGCCAGCAGCCTGGGAGTTTATAATTCACCCCTCCACTTT.

The chain recombines TRBV6-5 with TRBJ2-1; perhaps TRBD1 as D (6 bases). CDR3 length equals 15 residues. The V gene lost 4 bases and the J gene lost 9 bases, with 19 bases spanning the gap. Germline CDR1 MNHEY, CDR2 SVGAGI. CDR3 DNA: TGTGCCAGCAGTTTTAAAAGACAGGAGGAGGCTGAGCAGTTCTTC. Translating it yields CASSFKRQEEAEQFF.

J is TRBJ2-7 and V is TRBV7-2, with 8 bases matching TRBD2. The CDR3 is 15 residues long. Germline CDR1 reads SGHTA; CDR2 reads FQGNSA. V was clipped by 5 bases and J by 0 bases; unmatched bases: 6. CDR3 DNA sequence: TGTGCCAGCAGCGGCATAGCGGGGAGCTCCTACGAGCAGTACTTC. It yields the protein CASSGIAGSSYEQYF.

The V and J genes are TRBV19 and TRBJ1-1; unclear D gene. Looked up from germline, CDR1 is LNHDA and CDR2 is SQIVND (reference sequence). The CDR3 spans 14 residues. Trimming cost V 0 bases and J 2 bases, with 7 bases left between them. The CDR3 DNA sequence: TGTGCCAGTAGTATAGAGTTTAGTAACACTGAAGCTTTCTTT. Protein sequence: CASSIEFSNTEAFF.

The chain links TRBV9 to TRBJ2-7, with 7 positions matching TRBD2. The J segment lost 3 bases and the V segment lost 0 bases, leaving 6 bases of the junction unmatched. The CDR3 loop spans 15 amino acids. Germline lookup yields CDR1 SGDLS and CDR2 YYNGEE. Here the CDR3 DNA reads TGTGCCAGCAGCGTAGGGCTAGCGGAGCTCTACGAGCAGTACTTC. Its translation: CASSVGLAELYEQYF.

J is TRBJ1-1 and V is TRBV5-4; tentatively, D is TRBD1 (5 bases). Germline CDR1 is SGHNT and CDR2 is YYREEE (reference sequence). This CDR3 spans 12 amino acids. V was cut by 5 bases and J by 2 bases, with 7 bases left in between. The CDR3 nucleotides read TGTGCCAGCAGAGGACAAAACACTGAAGCTTTCTTT. It yields the protein CASRGQNTEAFF.

The chain links TRBV11-3 to TRBJ2-5, with 7 bases identical to TRBD2. CDR3 length: 16 amino acids. Trimming removed 6 bases from V and 2 bases from J; junction bases left unmatched: 12. Germline V CDR1 and CDR2: SGHNT, YENEEA. CDR3 nucleotide sequence: TGTGCCAGCAGTCCTCCCATGAGCGGGGTGCAAGAGACCCAGTACTTC. This encodes CASSPPMSGVQETQYF.

The J gene is TRBJ2-5, the V gene TRBV25-1; weak D call: TRBD1 (6 bases). The V and J ends lost 8 bases and 1 base respectively, with 20 bases between them. The CDR3 sequence is 16 residues long. Germline assignment: CDR1 MGHDK and CDR2 SYGVNS. The CDR3 here is CASQGPVPFRQETQYF. Here the CDR3 DNA reads TGTGCCAGCCAGGGGCCGGTTCCTTTCCGCCAAGAGACCCAGTACTTC.

This rearrangement joins TRBV21-1 to TRBJ2-7; the table's D call, TRBD2, has no DNA check behind it. TRBV21-1 is classified as a pseudogene. This CDR3 region has 13 residues. The CDR3 DNA reads as TGTGCCAGCAGCAAAGAGGGAGCCGACGAGCAGTACTTC. Translating gives CASSKEGADEQYF.

The chain joins TRBV27 to TRBJ1-2; D might be TRBD1 (6 bases). Germline V lookup: CDR1 MNHEY, CDR2 SMNVEV (reference sequence). The CDR3 length is 11 residues. The ends were cut back, 10 bases at V and 8 bases at J, with 14 bases in the middle. The CDR3 reads CANNYRAGYTF. CDR3 nucleotides: TGTGCCAACAATTACAGGGCGGGCTACACCTTC.

The CDR3 is CASSSGQGISEAFF. Written as DNA, the CDR3 is TGTGCCAGCAGCTCGGGACAGGGGATTTCTGAAGCTTTCTTT. The V call is TRBV5-6, the J call TRBJ1-1, with TRBD1 matching over 10 bases. Trimming at V came to 3 bases and at J to 6 bases, leaving 5 bases not matched to a gene. There are 14 residues in the CDR3. CDR1 is SGHDT, CDR2 YYEEEE, per germline.

The chain couples TRBV29-1 to TRBJ1-2; unclear D gene. Trimming stripped 0 bases from V and 12 bases from J, with 11 bases between. Germline values: CDR1 SQVTM, CDR2 ANQGSEA. The CDR3 length is 11 residues. Written as DNA, the CDR3 is TGCAGCGTTGAAGATGTGGTGGGCCACACCTTC. Protein product: CSVEDVVGHTF.

The chain has TRBV6-5 and TRBJ2-7; a possible D gene is TRBD1 (6 bases). CDR3 length: 13 residues. The germline V gene has CDR1 MNHEY and CDR2 SVGAGI. V was shortened by 8 bases and J by 4 bases, with 15 bases between the two germline ends. The CDR3 coding sequence is TGTGCCAGCTCGACAGGTCCGGGTTACGAGCAGTACTTC. Protein sequence: CASSTGPGYEQYF.

V is TRBV5-1 and J is TRBJ1-4; 9 nucleotides agree with TRBD1. CDR1 SGHRS and CDR2 YFSETQ come from the germline V gene. The CDR3 runs to 14 residues. V trimming: 4 bases; J trimming: 4 bases; junction bases outside the gene matches: 2. CDR3 DNA: TGCGCCAGCAGCCCGGGACAGGGTAATGAAAAACTGTTTTTT. Translated, it gives CASSPGQGNEKLFF.